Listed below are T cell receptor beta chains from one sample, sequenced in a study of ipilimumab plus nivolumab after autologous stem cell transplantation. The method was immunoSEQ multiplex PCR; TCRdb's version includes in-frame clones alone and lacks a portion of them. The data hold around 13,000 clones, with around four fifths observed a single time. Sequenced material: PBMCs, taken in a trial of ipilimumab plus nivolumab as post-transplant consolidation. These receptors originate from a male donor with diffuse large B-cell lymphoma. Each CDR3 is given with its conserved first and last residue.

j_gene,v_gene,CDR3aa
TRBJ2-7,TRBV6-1,CASSPPGGQKQYF
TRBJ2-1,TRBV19,CASSLQADSSYNEQFF
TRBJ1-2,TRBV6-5,CASSYSGQGVGYGYTF
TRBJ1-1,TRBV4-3,CASSQELVSQATEAFF
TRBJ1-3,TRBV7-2,CASSLARGSYSGNTIYF
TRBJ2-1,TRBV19,CASSIQRQGNEQFF
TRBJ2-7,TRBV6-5,CASSPNSYEQYF
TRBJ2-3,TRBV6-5,CASSYGGSTDTQYF
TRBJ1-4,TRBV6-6,CASSQTGVANEKLFF
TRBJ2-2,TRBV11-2,CASSLTAGDTGELFF
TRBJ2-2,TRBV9,CASSGNTGELFF
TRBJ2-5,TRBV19,CASSRGWETGTQYF
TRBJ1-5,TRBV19,CASSIRVDQPQHF
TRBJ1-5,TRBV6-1,CASSVGRDINQPQHF
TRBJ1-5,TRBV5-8,CASSSGSTGVNQPQHF
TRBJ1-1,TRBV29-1,CSVSPTNTEAFF
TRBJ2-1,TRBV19,CASSTGQGNYNEQFF
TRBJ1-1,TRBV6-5,CASSSTVMNTEAFF
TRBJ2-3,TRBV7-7,CASSLGEADTQYF
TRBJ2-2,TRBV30,CAWAQIAGWTGELFF
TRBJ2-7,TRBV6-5,CASSVRFHYEQYF
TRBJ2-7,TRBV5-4,CASSLSSRDRPYEQYF
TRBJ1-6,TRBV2,CASRAGQGAGSPLHF
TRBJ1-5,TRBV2,CASRWGDQPQHF
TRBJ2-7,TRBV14,CASSQESGFEQYF
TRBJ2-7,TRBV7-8,CASSLLTLTGLATYEQYF
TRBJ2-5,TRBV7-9,CASSLPGGETQYF
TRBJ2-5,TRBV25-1,CASSESNRGYQETQYF
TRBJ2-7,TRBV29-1,CSVEFGLAASYEQYF
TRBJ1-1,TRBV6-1,CASKVGQAVNTEAFF
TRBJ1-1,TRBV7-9,CASSLAMINTEAFF
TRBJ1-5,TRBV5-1,CASSLDTRNQPQHF
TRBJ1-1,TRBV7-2,CASSRTGQNTEAFF
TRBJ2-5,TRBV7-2,CASSSPDRTEETQYF
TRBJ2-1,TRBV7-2,CASSLVGTGGYYNEQFF
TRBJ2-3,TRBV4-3,CASSPGLAGGPADTQYF
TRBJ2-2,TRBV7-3,CASSSSRGTGELFF
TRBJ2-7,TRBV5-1,CASSLGTGISRDEQYF
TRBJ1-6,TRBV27,CASRQMGQSDSPLHF
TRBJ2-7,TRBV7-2,CASSFYRNYEQYF
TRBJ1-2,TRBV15,CATSRDREGTGYTF
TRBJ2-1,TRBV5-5,CASSPGTEQFF